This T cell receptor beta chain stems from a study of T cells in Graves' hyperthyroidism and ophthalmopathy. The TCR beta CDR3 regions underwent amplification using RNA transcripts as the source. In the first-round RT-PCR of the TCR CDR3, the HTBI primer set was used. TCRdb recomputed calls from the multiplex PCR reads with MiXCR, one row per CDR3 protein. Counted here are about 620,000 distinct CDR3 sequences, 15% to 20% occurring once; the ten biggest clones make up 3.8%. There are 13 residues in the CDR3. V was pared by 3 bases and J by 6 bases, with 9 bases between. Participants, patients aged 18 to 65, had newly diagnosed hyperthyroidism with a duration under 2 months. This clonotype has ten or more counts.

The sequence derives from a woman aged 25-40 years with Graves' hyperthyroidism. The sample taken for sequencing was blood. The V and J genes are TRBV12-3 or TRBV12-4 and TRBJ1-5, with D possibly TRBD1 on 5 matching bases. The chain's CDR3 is CASSFGGGQPQHF. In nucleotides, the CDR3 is TGTGCCAGCAGTTTTGGGGGGGGTCAGCCCCAGCATTTT.